Following are 27 T cell receptor beta chains from one sample sequenced in a study of blood T cell repertoires in COVID-19. Clones were sequenced by immunoSEQ multiplex PCR, and TCRdb holds only the in-frame ones, with some missing. The table includes 200,000 to 250,000 clones, about 80% detected once. The sequencing sample was made of peripheral blood. The source of these receptors is a woman aged 80 or over with acute or convalescent COVID-19.

This chain links TRBV7-2 with TRBJ1-2; 8 nucleotides match TRBD1. The CDR3 covers 14 residues. From germline, CDR1 is SGHTA and CDR2 FQGNSA. V lost 3 bases and J lost 8; bases outside the gene matches: 8. CDR3 sequence: CASSFMQGAQGYTF. The CDR3 region has the DNA TGTGCCAGCAGCTTTATGCAGGGGGCGCAGGGCTACACCTTC.

The V gene is TRBV2, the J gene TRBJ2-5; D unclear. The germline V and J ends were trimmed by 3 bases and 5 bases, with 13 bases remaining between them. The CDR3 sequence is 14 residues long. Germline V CDR1 and CDR2: SNHLY, FYNNEI. The CDR3 coding sequence is TGTGCCAGCAGTGAGAGCCAAGTGATCGAGACCCAGTACTTC. Residues: CASSESQVIETQYF.

The chain combines TRBV29-1 with TRBJ1-1, with 9 bases fitting TRBD1. CDR1 is SQVTM, CDR2 ANQGSEA, per germline. The CDR3 sequence is 13 residues long. V gave up 7 bases and J gave up 3 bases; unmatched junction bases: 6. For the CDR3, the DNA is TGCAGCGGTAACAGGGGGCGGGACACTGAAGCTTTCTTT. Protein sequence: CSGNRGRDTEAFF.

The chain employs TRBV4-2 and TRBJ2-7; 11 positions match TRBD2. Germline CDR1 is LGHNA and CDR2 is YNFKEQ. Unmatched junction bases numbered 2, after V lost 1 base and J lost 3 bases. The CDR3 runs 15 residues. The CDR3 region is CASSQGLAGGYEQYF. In DNA form, the CDR3 reads TGTGCCAGCAGCCAAGGTCTAGCGGGGGGCTACGAGCAGTACTTC.

DNA for the CDR3: TGCGCCAGCAGCTGGGAACTGGGACTAGCGGGAAGGAGCGGGGAGCTGTTTTTT. This translates into CASSWELGLAGRSGELFF. The V and J genes are TRBV5-1 and TRBJ2-2; 13 bases are shared with TRBD2. From germline, CDR1 is SGHRS and CDR2 YFSETQ. Trimming took 3 bases from V and 7 from J; bases not matched to a gene: 12. This CDR3 contains 18 residues.

The V gene is TRBV6-5, the J gene TRBJ1-4; 8 bases are a match to TRBD1. Germline-derived CDR1 and CDR2 are MNHEY and SVGAGI. This CDR3 contains 15 residues. With V trimmed by 0 bases and J by 9 bases, 6 bases remained unmatched. The CDR3 bases are TGTGCCAGCAGTTACTCGAGACAGGGGTTGAAAAAACTGTTTTTT. It is translated as CASSYSRQGLKKLFF.

The V and J genes are TRBV6-1 and TRBJ1-1, with 8 bases lining up with TRBD1. The trim removed 2 bases at V and 5 bases at J, leaving 7 bases unmatched. Germline CDR1 is MNHNS and CDR2 is SASEGT. This CDR3 region has 15 residues. DNA for the CDR3: TGTGCCAGCAGTGAACGTAACAGGGGGAGTACTGAAGCTTTCTTT. Its translation: CASSERNRGSTEAFF.

This clone was seen ten or more times. V usage is TRBV4-3 and J usage is TRBJ1-6; 7 positions match TRBD1. V shed 1 base, J shed 8 bases, and the junction held 8 bases outside the gene matches. CDR1 and CDR2 from the germline V gene are LGHNA and YSLEER. There are 16 residues in the CDR3. In DNA form, the CDR3 reads TGCGCCAGCAGCCAAGGAGGAGGGGGCTTCGATTCACCCCTCCACTTT. Translating it yields CASSQGGGGFDSPLHF.

The chain has TRBV7-6 and TRBJ1-5; D perhaps matches TRBD1 (5 bases). The V end was cut by 5 bases, the J end by 0 bases, with 8 bases between. CDR1 SGHVS and CDR2 FNYEAQ come from the germline V gene. The CDR3 loop spans 14 amino acids. Written as DNA, the CDR3 is TGTGCCAGCAGCCCCCAGGGTAGCAATCAGCCCCAGCATTTT. It translates to CASSPQGSNQPQHF.

In this sample, this clone turned up once. The V gene is TRBV5-1, the J gene TRBJ2-5; 9 bases fit TRBD2. CDR1 is SGHRS, CDR2 YFSETQ, per germline. Unmatched junction bases numbered 11, after V lost 0 bases and J lost 5 bases. The CDR3 totals 17 residues. The CDR3 DNA reads as TGCGCCAGCAGCTTGGCCCAACTAGCGGGTGAGGGGGAGACCCAGTACTTC. Protein product: CASSLAQLAGEGETQYF.

The rearrangement links TRBV2 to TRBJ2-7; 7 bases are shared with TRBD2. Germline values: CDR1 SNHLY, CDR2 FYNNEI. V dropped 7 bases and J dropped 4; count of bases not matched to a gene: 13. The CDR3 is made up of 15 amino acids. CDR3 DNA: TGTGCCAGCACCTTCCTCGGCAGCGGGATGTACGAGCAGTACTTC. It is translated as CASTFLGSGMYEQYF.

This chain links TRBV11-3 with TRBJ2-1, with TRBD1 matching 9 bases. This CDR3 has 13 residues. CDR1 is SGHNT and CDR2 is YENEEA in the germline V gene. V dropped 9 bases and J dropped 7; count of bases not matched to a gene: 7. The CDR3, as DNA: TGTGCCAGTGGGACAGGGTCGAGTAATGAGCAGTTCTTC. As protein: CASGTGSSNEQFF.

The genes are TRBV5-4 and TRBJ2-3, with 9 positions matching TRBD1. From germline, CDR1 is SGHNT and CDR2 YYREEE (reference sequence). J gave up 2 bases and V 1 base, and 5 bases lay outside the gene matches. CDR3 size: 16 residues. The CDR3 nucleotides read TGTGCCAGCAGCTTGATGACAGGGGGTTTCACAGATACGCAGTATTTT. This translates into CASSLMTGGFTDTQYF.

The chain uses TRBV9 and TRBJ2-2; D call uncertain. This CDR3 is 14 amino acids long. V was pared by 4 bases and J by 2 bases, with 9 bases between. From germline, CDR1 is SGDLS and CDR2 YYNGEE. CDR3 nucleotide sequence: TGTGCCAGCAGCCAAGCTAAAAACACCGGGGAGCTGTTTTTT. It encodes CASSQAKNTGELFF.

This rearrangement joins TRBV7-9 to TRBJ2-1, with 7 bases fitting TRBD2. This CDR3 has 14 residues. V shed 5 bases, J shed 9 bases, and the junction held 10 bases outside the gene matches. Per germline, CDR1 SEHNR and CDR2 FQNEAQ (reference sequence). The DNA of the CDR3 is TGTGCCAGCAGCCCCAGGTCGACTAGCCTTGAGCAGTTCTTC. It codes for CASSPRSTSLEQFF.

This clone was seen a handful of times. The chain combines TRBV11-3 with TRBJ2-7, with 9 positions matching TRBD1. CDR3 length: 16 amino acids. V shed 5 bases, J shed 0 bases, and the junction held 8 bases outside the gene matches. CDR1 SGHNT and CDR2 YENEEA come from the germline V gene. The CDR3 DNA sequence: TGTGCCAGCAGCGGACAGGGGCAAGGGAACTCCTACGAGCAGTACTTC. It codes for CASSGQGQGNSYEQYF. The whole variable domain, filled in from reference TRBV11-3 and TRBJ2-7, reads EAGVVQSPRYKIIEKKQPVAFWCNPISGHNTLYWYLQNLGQGPELLIRYENEEAVDDSQLPKDRFSAERLKGVDSTLKIQPAELGDSAVYLCASSGQGQGNSYEQYFGPGTRLTVT.

This chain joins TRBV6-5 and TRBJ2-3; 7 bases match TRBD1. Trimming removed 7 bases from V and 1 base from J; junction bases left unmatched: 5. This CDR3 has 14 residues. Germline V gene data show CDR1 as MNHEY and CDR2 as SVGAGI. The CDR3 is CASTLRGRTDTQYF. As DNA, the CDR3 is TGTGCCAGCACCCTAAGGGGGCGCACAGATACGCAGTATTTT.

The chain combines TRBV7-2 with TRBJ1-1; a weak D match, TRBD1 (6 bases). The germline gives CDR1 SGHTA, CDR2 FQGNSA. Trimming took 0 bases from V and 6 from J, leaving 8 bases between them. The CDR3 covers 13 residues. CDR3 bases: TGTGCCAGCAGCTTAGCGCCAGGGGCTGAAGCTTTCTTT. This gives the protein CASSLAPGAEAFF.

V gene TRBV18 combines with J gene TRBJ2-7; D uncertain. Trimming pared 2 bases from V and 3 bases from J, leaving 8 bases between. The CDR3 has 13 residues. CDR1 and CDR2 from the germline V gene are KGHSH and LQKENI. CDR3 amino acids: CASSPFSGYEQYF. CDR3 coding DNA: TGTGCCAGCTCACCATTTTCAGGCTACGAGCAGTACTTC. The whole variable domain, remainder taken from reference TRBV18 and TRBJ2-7, is NAGVMQNPRHLVRRRGQEARLRCSPMKGHSHVYWYRQLPEEGLKFMVYLQKENIIDESGMPKERFSAEFPKEGPSILRIQQVVRGDSAAYFCASSPFSGYEQYFGPGTRLTVT.

The chain joins TRBV6-2 or TRBV6-3 to TRBJ1-1; D is unclear. Germline lookup yields CDR1 MNHEY and CDR2 SVGEGT. The CDR3 covers 16 residues. V gave up 3 bases and J gave up 1 base, with 15 bases separating them. As DNA, the CDR3 is TGTGCCAGCAGTTATCCCACGGTTAGCCAGAACACTGAAGCTTTCTTT. Its protein product is CASSYPTVSQNTEAFF.

This sequence joins TRBV7-2 and TRBJ1-1; 7 bases agree with TRBD1. Looked up from germline, CDR1 is SGHTA and CDR2 is FQGNSA. CDR3 length: 14 residues. V trimming: 5 bases; J trimming: 5 bases; junction bases outside the gene matches: 8. CDR3 sequence (DNA): TGTGCCAGCAGCGCAAAGTCAGGGGGGACTGAAGCTTTCTTT. Translation: CASSAKSGGTEAFF.

The V call is TRBV6-5, the J call TRBJ1-5; 12 bases align to TRBD1. V lost 6 bases, J lost 6 bases, and 3 bases stayed unmatched. The germline CDR1 and CDR2 sequences are MNHEY and SVGAGI. This CDR3 is built from 14 residues. The CDR3 reads CASSLGQGAQPQHF. CDR3 sequence (DNA): TGTGCCAGCAGCCTGGGACAGGGGGCTCAGCCCCAGCATTTT.

The V call is TRBV7-2, the J call TRBJ2-5; D is possibly TRBD1 (5 bases). This CDR3 is 15 amino acids long. V lost 1 base and J lost 4, with 13 bases in between. Germline V gene sequence: CDR1 SGHTA, CDR2 FQGNSA. CDR3: CASSLGQGLTETQYF. DNA for the CDR3: TGTGCCAGCAGCTTAGGTCAGGGATTAACAGAGACCCAGTACTTC.

The chain carries TRBV13 and TRBJ2-2, with TRBD2 identical over 11 bases. CDR1 and CDR2 from the germline V gene are PRHDT and FYEKMQ (reference sequence). CDR3 length: 16 residues. The trim removed 5 bases at V and 5 bases at J, leaving 7 bases unmatched. The CDR3 protein is CASSPGLAVTTGELFF. The CDR3 DNA reads as TGTGCCAGCAGCCCGGGACTAGCGGTAACAACCGGGGAGCTGTTTTTT.

This rearrangement joins TRBV28 to TRBJ2-7, with 8 bases identical to TRBD2. Trimming took 1 base from V and 2 from J; bases not matched to a gene: 4. This CDR3 is 15 amino acids long. CDR1 is MDHEN and CDR2 is SYDVKM in the germline V gene. This chain's CDR3 is CASSLFSGGAYEQYF. CDR3 DNA sequence: TGTGCCAGCAGTTTATTTTCCGGGGGGGCCTACGAGCAGTACTTC.

The chain uses TRBV4-2 and TRBJ1-1, with D tentatively TRBD1 (5 bases). The CDR3 covers 16 residues. With 0 bases removed from V and 1 base from J, the gap between germline ends came to 12 bases. CDR1 LGHNA and CDR2 YNFKEQ come from the germline V gene. The CDR3 is CASSQEYWTSNTEAFF. The CDR3 bases are TGTGCCAGCAGCCAAGAGTATTGGACATCGAACACTGAAGCTTTCTTT.

The chain carries TRBV5-4 and TRBJ2-3; 9 positions agree with TRBD1. The CDR3 loop spans 16 amino acids. Per germline, CDR1 SGHNT and CDR2 YYREEE (reference sequence). The J segment lost 3 bases and the V segment lost 2 bases, leaving 7 bases of the junction unmatched. The CDR3 nucleotides read TGTGCCAGCAGCTTCCGGGACAGGGCGTGGACAGATACGCAGTATTTT. It codes for CASSFRDRAWTDTQYF.